This T cell receptor beta chain emerged from a study of T cell repertoires in cytomegalovirus infection. The germline gives CDR1 MNHEY, CDR2 SMNVEV (reference sequence). The CDR3 is 15 amino acids. J lost 2 bases, V lost 5 bases, and 7 bases had no gene match. This clonotype was seen repeatedly, ten times or more. TCRdb recomputed calls from the reads with MiXCR, one row per CDR3 protein. The sample shows 500,000 or so distinct CDR3 sequences, 16% of them seen only once. Sequences were obtained from CD8+ T cells from PBMCs. The sequence came from a human donor in good health (CMV status not recorded). Some clones in this sample may be carry-over from other donors' samples. The chain has TRBV27 and TRBJ2-7, with 9 nucleotides matching TRBD1. As DNA, the CDR3 is TGTGCCAGCAGTCCTGGGACAGGGAACACCTACGAGCAGTACTTC. Protein: CASSPGTGNTYEQYF.